A selection of T cell receptor beta chains follows, all from one sample in a study of shared clonotypes between healthy human individuals. Here immunoSEQ multiplex PCR was the method, and the copy in TCRdb shows in-frame clones only, minus some. This table has about 2 million clones, over 85% appearing once. The sample consisted of naive CD8+ T cells sorted from blood. Every receptor here comes from a man younger than 35 in good health. CDR3s include the opening cysteine and the closing phenylalanine or tryptophan. D genes are given only for firm matches. The listing skips clone size in some rows; elsewhere it reads once, few, many or a size class.

clone size,V gene,D gene,J gene,CDR3 DNA,CDR3 protein
NA,TRBV25-1,TRBD1,TRBJ2-1,TGTGCCAGCAGTGAATTTACAGGGGGCTCCTACAATGAGCAGTTCTTC,CASSEFTGGSYNEQFF
NA,TRBV19,NA,TRBJ2-2,TGTGCCAGTAGTGCCCCCGGCGAAAACATCGGGGAGCTGTTTTTT,CASSAPGENIGELFF
once,TRBV28,NA,TRBJ2-5,TGTGCCAGCAGTCGCCCAGGGGAAGGGGAAGAGACCCAGTACTTC,CASSRPGEGEETQYF
once,TRBV27,TRBD2,TRBJ2-1,TGTGCCAGCAGTCCAAGGACTAGCGGGGGTCCTATCTACAATGAGCAGTTCTTC,CASSPRTSGGPIYNEQFF
NA,TRBV6-6,NA,TRBJ1-2,TGTGCCTACAGGGATAATAAATATGGCTACACCTTC,CAYRDNKYGYTF
NA,TRBV30,TRBD1,TRBJ1-2,TGTGCCTGGAGTGAAGGACAGGGCTTTTTCCACACCTTC,CAWSEGQGFFHTF
NA,TRBV12-2,NA,TRBJ2-7,TGTGCAAGTCGCTTTTTGGACAGGGGCCACGAGCAGTACTTC,CASRFLDRGHEQYF
NA,TRBV14,NA,TRBJ2-2,TGTGCCAGCAGCGGAGGGGGCGCGGACACCGGGGAGCTGTTTTTT,CASSGGGADTGELFF
once,TRBV11-2,TRBD2,TRBJ2-7,TGTGCCAGCAGCTTAACGACTAGCATCGCCTACGAGCAGTACTTC,CASSLTTSIAYEQYF
NA,TRBV30,NA,TRBJ1-6,TGTGCCTGGAGTCCCGGGGATTCACCCCTCCACTTT,CAWSPGDSPLHF
NA,TRBV25-1,TRBD2,TRBJ2-1,TGTGCCAGCAGTGAATTAGTGGAGGGGAGGGATGAGCAGTTCTTC,CASSELVEGRDEQFF
once,TRBV10-3,NA,TRBJ2-7,TGTGCCACCTCAACCGGGACATCCTCCTACGAGCAGTACTTC,CATSTGTSSYEQYF
NA,TRBV4-3,TRBD1,TRBJ1-2,TGCGCCAGCAGCCAAGATCTCGGGACAGAAAAGGGGTATTATGGCTACACCTTC,CASSQDLGTEKGYYGYTF
NA,TRBV6-5,TRBD1,TRBJ1-1,TGTGCCAGCAGTTTACAGGGGTCCACTGAAGCTTTCTTT,CASSLQGSTEAFF
few,TRBV4-1,TRBD1,TRBJ2-7,TGCGCCAGCAGCCAAGCTCAGGGGGCGGACGAGCAGTACTTC,CASSQAQGADEQYF
NA,TRBV19,TRBD1,TRBJ2-3,TGTGCCAGTATTGGCAGGGGGCCGACAGATACGCAGTATTTT,CASIGRGPTDTQYF
NA,TRBV27,NA,TRBJ1-1,TGTGCCAGCATCCGAGGGGACACTGAAGCTTTCTTT,CASIRGDTEAFF
NA,TRBV7-2,NA,TRBJ2-1,TGTGCCAGCAGCTTAAAGAGCGGCGTCAATGAGCAGTTCTTC,CASSLKSGVNEQFF
NA,TRBV9,NA,TRBJ2-5,TGTGCCAGCAGCGGAGTGGAACCCACGGAGACCCAGTACTTC,CASSGVEPTETQYF
NA,TRBV7-3,TRBD1,TRBJ2-1,TGTGCCAGCAGCTACAGACAGGGGGAGCAGTTCTTC,CASSYRQGEQFF
NA,TRBV5-6,TRBD1,TRBJ1-1,TGTGCCAGCAGCTTGGAACAGGGGGCGCTTTACACTGAAGCTTTCTTT,CASSLEQGALYTEAFF
NA,TRBV7-9,TRBD1,TRBJ2-7,TGTGCCAGCAGCTCCGGGGACAGGCGGCCCTACGAGCAGTACTTC,CASSSGDRRPYEQYF
NA,TRBV5-4,NA,TRBJ2-7,TGTGCCAGCAGCCCGGTGGGCTCCTACGAGCAGTACTTC,CASSPVGSYEQYF
NA,TRBV7-9,NA,TRBJ1-4,TGTGCCAGCACCCGAGCGGGGACGGGGAATGAAAAACTGTTTTTT,CASTRAGTGNEKLFF
NA,TRBV7-2,TRBD1,TRBJ2-2,TGTGCCAGCAGCTTACCGCAGGGGGCGGACACCGGGGAGCTGTTTTTT,CASSLPQGADTGELFF
NA,TRBV7-9,NA,TRBJ2-3,TGTGCCAGCAGGAACAAAGACACAGATACGCAGTATTTT,CASRNKDTDTQYF
NA,TRBV5-8,TRBD1,TRBJ2-7,TGTGCCAGCAGCCTTCCGACAGGGATGGCATACGAGCAGTACTTC,CASSLPTGMAYEQYF
NA,TRBV9,NA,TRBJ2-3,TGTGCCAGCAGCGTAGTGTGGGAGGACGCGGATACGCAGTATTTT,CASSVVWEDADTQYF
NA,TRBV7-2,NA,TRBJ2-7,TGTGCCAGCAGTTCTACCTACGAGCAGTACTTC,CASSSTYEQYF
NA,TRBV9,NA,TRBJ2-2,TGTGCCAGCAGTATTACTAGCTTGGCCGGGGAGCTGTTTTTT,CASSITSLAGELFF
NA,TRBV27,NA,TRBJ1-2,TGTGCCAGCAGTTTAGTTGGGGACTGGTCTGGCGGCTACACCTTC,CASSLVGDWSGGYTF
NA,TRBV7-9,NA,TRBJ1-1,TGTGCCAGCAGCTTAGGGCAGGAGAACACTGAAGCTTTCTTT,CASSLGQENTEAFF
NA,TRBV5-6,NA,TRBJ2-7,TGTGCCAGCAGCCCCTTCGGGGGACAGCTTTTGCCCGCATCCTACGAGCAGTACTTC,CASSPFGGQLLPASYEQYF
NA,TRBV28,NA,TRBJ2-2,TGTGCCAGCAGCCCTGAATCCGGCCCCGGGGAGCTGTTTTTT,CASSPESGPGELFF
NA,TRBV7-3,NA,TRBJ2-7,TGTGCCAGCGCTGCGGCGGGGTCCTACGAGCAGTACTTC,CASAAAGSYEQYF
NA,TRBV10-3,NA,TRBJ2-7,TGTGCCATCAGTGGGCGAGGGGGGGGCTCCTACGAGCAGTACTTC,CAISGRGGGSYEQYF
NA,TRBV4-3,NA,TRBJ1-4,TGCGCCAGCAGCCAAACCCGGACCATTTATGAAAAACTGTTTTTT,CASSQTRTIYEKLFF
NA,TRBV4-1,TRBD1,TRBJ2-5,TGCGCCAGCAGCCAGCCGGGACAGGGTTCCGAGACCCAGTACTTC,CASSQPGQGSETQYF
NA,TRBV28,NA,TRBJ2-6,TGTGCCAGCAGTTCTCCGGGTTCCACCTCTGGGGCCAACGTCCTGACTTTC,CASSSPGSTSGANVLTF
NA,TRBV19,TRBD1,TRBJ1-1,TGTGCCAGTAGTCCTATACCGGGACAGGGGACGAACACTGAAGCTTTCTTT,CASSPIPGQGTNTEAFF
NA,TRBV28,NA,TRBJ1-1,TGTGCCAGCAGTTTAGGACAGTTAACTGAAGCTTTCTTT,CASSLGQLTEAFF
NA,TRBV4-3,TRBD2,TRBJ2-1,TGCGCCAGCAGCCACTTCGGACTAGCGGGAGGGAAGAATGAGCAGTTCTTC,CASSHFGLAGGKNEQFF